One sample yielded the 28 T cell receptor beta chains listed below, sequenced in a study of graft-versus-host responses after intestinal transplantation. No antigen has been assigned to these receptors. Profiling relied on immunoSEQ multiplex PCR, and the TCRdb table lists in-frame clones only, not all of them. The sample has some 80,000 clones, approximately 90% seen once. The sequencing used unstimulated CD8+ T cells sorted from spleen or lymph node cells, collected before transplant. These receptors came from a human donor who was the organ donor for an intestinal transplant.

The chain uses TRBV7-9 and TRBJ2-1, with D possibly being TRBD1 or TRBD2 (5 bases each). The germline CDR1 and CDR2 sequences are SEHNR and FQNEAQ (reference sequence). V shed 3 bases and J shed 8 bases, with 11 bases lying between them. CDR3 size: 13 residues. The CDR3 DNA is TGTGCCAGCAGCTTGGCCCTGGGGGATGAGCAGTTCTTC. Translating it yields CASSLALGDEQFF. The full variable domain, with the rest looked up from reference TRBV7-9 and TRBJ2-1, is DTGVSQNPRHKITKRGQNVTFRCDPISEHNRLYWYRQTLGQGPEFLTYFQNEAQLEKSRLLSDRFSAERPKGSFSTLEIQRTEQGDSAMYLCASSLALGDEQFFGPGTRLTVL.

The chain has TRBV6-5 and TRBJ1-1; TRBD1 matches at 8 bases. Germline CDR1 reads MNHEY; CDR2 reads SVGAGI. The CDR3 covers 14 residues. V lost 4 bases, J lost 7 bases, and 8 bases stayed unmatched. CDR3: CASSSSTGAVEAFF. In DNA form, the CDR3 reads TGTGCCAGCAGTTCCTCGACAGGGGCGGTTGAAGCTTTCTTT.

The V call is TRBV11-2, the J call TRBJ2-3; possible D gene TRBD2, 5 bases. The germline V and J ends were trimmed by 1 base and 2 bases, with 10 bases remaining between them. Germline V gene data show CDR1 as SGHAT and CDR2 as FQNNGV. The CDR3 runs to 15 residues. The DNA of the CDR3 is TGTGCCAGCAGCTTAGGGACTCATAACACAGATACGCAGTATTTT. It codes for CASSLGTHNTDTQYF.

J is TRBJ1-1 and V is TRBV2; D not certain. Germline values: CDR1 SNHLY, CDR2 FYNNEI. The V end lost 4 bases, the J end lost 1 base, and 10 bases lay between the germline ends. The CDR3 length is 14 residues. Here the CDR3 DNA reads TGTGCCAGCAGTGGAGTCTTAGGGAACACTGAAGCTTTCTTT. Protein product: CASSGVLGNTEAFF. Full variable domain (rest looked up from reference TRBV2 and TRBJ1-1): EPEVTQTPSHQVTQMGQEVILRCVPISNHLYFYWYRQILGQKVEFLVSFYNNEISEKSEIFDDQFSVERPDGSNFTLKIRSTKLEDSAMYFCASSGVLGNTEAFFGQGTRLTVV.

The chain recombines TRBV9 with TRBJ2-7, with D maybe TRBD2 (6 bases). The V gene lost 4 bases and the J gene lost 5 bases, with 10 bases spanning the gap. CDR1 and CDR2 (germline): SGDLS, YYNGEE. This CDR3 is 12 amino acids long. The CDR3, as DNA: TGTGCCAGCAGCCTCGGGGGTGACGAGCAGTACTTC. It yields the protein CASSLGGDEQYF.

The genes are TRBV11-3 and TRBJ2-2; TRBD1 is a possible D gene (5 bases). Trimming stripped 6 bases from V and 6 bases from J, with 8 bases between. The CDR3 has 12 amino acids. Germline V CDR1 and CDR2: SGHNT, YENEEA. The CDR3 here is CASSPGSGELFF. The CDR3 bases are TGTGCCAGCAGTCCAGGGTCCGGGGAGCTGTTTTTT.

The chain couples TRBV18 to TRBJ1-1, with D maybe TRBD1 (5 bases). The CDR3 is 16 amino acids. CDR1 KGHSH and CDR2 LQKENI come from the germline V gene. Trimming left V 3 bases short and J 4 bases short, with 18 bases between. The CDR3 DNA follows: TGTGCCAGCTCACCGGAAACTCAGGGTGTCGGCACTGAAGCTTTCTTT. It yields the protein CASSPETQGVGTEAFF.

The CDR3 protein is CASSPSESYEQYF. The CDR3 DNA reads as TGTGCCAGCAGCCCCAGCGAGTCCTACGAGCAGTACTTC. The rearrangement links TRBV9 to TRBJ2-7; D is undetermined. This CDR3 has 13 residues. Per germline, CDR1 SGDLS and CDR2 YYNGEE. Between the trimmed V and J ends, which lost 4 bases and 1 base, there was a span of 9 bases.

V usage is TRBV6-6 and J usage is TRBJ1-1; D unclear. Trimming pared 0 bases from V and 7 bases from J, leaving 9 bases between. Germline V gives CDR1 MNHNY, CDR2 SVGAGI (reference sequence). CDR3 length equals 13 residues. CDR3 DNA: TGTGCCAGCAGTTACTCTTTAGGAGATGAAGCTTTCTTT. Translated: CASSYSLGDEAFF.

V gene TRBV19 combines with J gene TRBJ1-5; TRBD1 is a possible D gene (5 bases). V was pared by 5 bases and J by 5 bases, with 16 bases between. The CDR3 consists of 15 residues. CDR1 and CDR2 from the germline V gene are LNHDA and SQIVND (reference sequence). The CDR3 nucleotides are TGTGCCAGTAGTGCGCGGGACCCGCTTCATCAGCCCCAGCATTTT. Translation: CASSARDPLHQPQHF.

The J gene is TRBJ1-2, the V gene TRBV5-1; D is unclear. The V end lost 0 bases, the J end lost 2 bases, and 5 bases lay between the germline ends. CDR1 is SGHRS and CDR2 is YFSETQ in the germline V gene. The CDR3 loop spans 13 amino acids. CDR3 residues: CASSLDTNYGYTF. In nucleotides, the CDR3 is TGCGCCAGCAGCTTGGACACCAACTATGGCTACACCTTC.

V usage is TRBV28 and J usage is TRBJ1-1, with 7 bases aligning to TRBD1. The CDR3 totals 13 residues. With V trimmed by 7 bases and J by 1 base, 3 bases remained unmatched. Germline loops: CDR1 MDHEN, CDR2 SYDVKM. The DNA of the CDR3 is TGTGCCAGCATGGGGACAGAGAACACTGAAGCTTTCTTT. This translates into CASMGTENTEAFF.

This rearrangement joins TRBV19 to TRBJ1-1; D might be TRBD1 (6 bases). V was trimmed by 4 bases and J by 4 bases, leaving 16 bases between them. Germline CDR1 LNHDA, CDR2 SQIVND (reference sequence). CDR3 size: 15 residues. Written as DNA, the CDR3 is TGTGCCAGTAGTAGCTACGGGGAAGGGGGCACTGAAGCTTTCTTT. The encoded protein is CASSSYGEGGTEAFF.

The rearrangement uses TRBV19 and TRBJ1-2; 8 positions match TRBD1. The trim removed 10 bases at V and 7 bases at J, leaving 8 bases unmatched. The CDR3 is 12 residues long. Germline lookup yields CDR1 LNHDA and CDR2 SQIVND (reference sequence). The CDR3 DNA sequence: TGTGCCACCGTGGACAGGGTGGGTGGCTACACCTTC. This codes for CATVDRVGGYTF.

The chain has TRBV14 and TRBJ2-7; D unresolved. The CDR3 is 14 residues long. V lost 4 bases, J lost 0 bases, and 10 bases lay in between. The germline V gene has CDR1 SGHDN and CDR2 FVKESK. The CDR3 loop is CASSPGSSSYEQYF. As DNA, the CDR3 is TGTGCCAGCAGCCCGGGCTCAAGCTCCTACGAGCAGTACTTC.

The chain links TRBV11-2 to TRBJ2-7; the D gene is possibly TRBD2 (5 bases). This CDR3 is 11 amino acids long. Germline CDR1 reads SGHAT; CDR2 reads FQNNGV. V lost 6 bases and J 9 bases, leaving 12 bases between the germline ends. DNA of the CDR3: TGTGCCAGCAGTTCCTACGAGGGGCAGTACTTC. This sequence encodes CASSSYEGQYF.

The V gene is TRBV5-1, the J gene TRBJ2-1, with 8 bases that match TRBD2. The CDR3 extends over 19 amino acids. Trimming at V came to 4 bases and at J to 0 bases, leaving 15 bases not matched to a gene. The germline V gene encodes CDR1 SGHRS and CDR2 YFSETQ. CDR3 coding DNA: TGCGCCAGCAGCCCCCATCCTAGCGGGTCGCCAAGCTCCTACAATGAGCAGTTCTTC. This codes for CASSPHPSGSPSSYNEQFF.

The gene calls are TRBV5-8 and TRBJ2-7, with unresolved D. Germline V gives CDR1 SGHTS, CDR2 YDEGEE. The CDR3 runs 15 residues. V lost 0 bases to trimming and J lost 0 bases, with 10 bases between them. CDR3 in amino acids: CASSLVVQASYEQYF. DNA of the CDR3: TGTGCCAGCAGCTTGGTGGTTCAGGCCTCCTACGAGCAGTACTTC.

This clone was observed once. The V gene is TRBV11-3, the J gene TRBJ2-7, with TRBD2 identical over 8 bases. This CDR3 comprises 16 residues. Trimming at V came to 2 bases and at J to 0 bases, leaving 6 bases not matched to a gene. CDR1 is SGHNT, CDR2 YENEEA, per germline. This CDR3 is CASSLTPLAGSYEQYF. CDR3 nucleotide sequence: TGTGCCAGCAGCTTAACCCCCCTAGCGGGCTCCTACGAGCAGTACTTC. Full variable domain (remainder filled in from reference TRBV11-3 and TRBJ2-7): EAGVVQSPRYKIIEKKQPVAFWCNPISGHNTLYWYLQNLGQGPELLIRYENEEAVDDSQLPKDRFSAERLKGVDSTLKIQPAELGDSAVYLCASSLTPLAGSYEQYFGPGTRLTVT.

CDR3 DNA: TGTGCCAGCAGCTTATCGGGTTACGAGCAGTACTTC. It yields the protein CASSLSGYEQYF. The chain recombines TRBV7-6 with TRBJ2-7; D gene uncertain. The CDR3 covers 12 residues. V lost 2 bases, J lost 4 bases, and 6 bases lay in between. Germline V lookup: CDR1 SGHVS, CDR2 FNYEAQ.

Only one count was recorded for this clone. This chain joins TRBV5-5 and TRBJ2-7; 8 bases line up with TRBD2. Germline CDR1 and CDR2: SGHKS and YYEKEE (reference sequence). V was pared by 1 base and J by 0 bases, with 15 bases of the junction left unmatched. This CDR3 region has 19 residues. The CDR3 coding sequence is TGTGCCAGCAGCTTGCTTGGCCCGGGACTAGGAGATAGCTCCTACGAGCAGTACTTC. Encoded protein: CASSLLGPGLGDSSYEQYF. The full variable domain, with the rest looked up from reference TRBV5-5 and TRBJ2-7, is DAGVTQSPTHLIKTRGQQVTLRCSPISGHKSVSWYQQVLGQGPQFIFQYYEKEERGRGNFPDRFSARQFPNYSSELNVNALLLGDSALYLCASSLLGPGLGDSSYEQYFGPGTRLTVT.

This chain connects TRBV6-5 to TRBJ2-5, with unresolved D. The J call may not be correct, given that the DNA end is closer to TRBJ2-7. The CDR3 spans 14 residues. Germline V gives CDR1 MNHEY, CDR2 SVGAGI. For the CDR3, the DNA is TGTGCCAGCAGTTACGGACCGGTCGCCTACGAGCAGTACTTC. Its translation is CASSYGPVAYEQYF.

The V call is TRBV5-1, the J call TRBJ2-1; 9 nucleotides agree with TRBD2. This CDR3 is 16 amino acids long. V trimming: 3 bases; J trimming: 3 bases; junction bases outside the gene matches: 7. Germline assignment: CDR1 SGHRS and CDR2 YFSETQ. The CDR3 here is CASSSSSGGYYNEQFF. The CDR3 DNA reads as TGCGCCAGCAGCTCTTCAAGCGGGGGGTACTACAATGAGCAGTTCTTC. Full variable domain (remainder filled in from reference TRBV5-1 and TRBJ2-1): KAGVTQTPRYLIKTRGQQVTLSCSPISGHRSVSWYQQTPGQGLQFLFEYFSETQRNKGNFPGRFSGRQFSNSRSEMNVSTLELGDSALYLCASSSSSGGYYNEQFFGPGTRLTVL.

A single count supports this clone. The CDR3 coding sequence is TGCGCCAGCAGCGAGGGGGCAACTGGCTACACCTTC. It is translated as CASSEGATGYTF. The chain combines TRBV4-1 with TRBJ1-2, with 7 nucleotides matching TRBD1. This CDR3 spans 12 amino acids. Germline CDR1 MGHRA, CDR2 YSYEKL. The V segment lost 5 bases and the J segment 7 bases; nucleotides outside the gene matches: 4.

The CDR3 protein is CASTPQGYGTDTQYF. DNA of the CDR3: TGTGCCAGCACCCCTCAAGGGTACGGCACAGATACGCAGTATTTT. The chain recombines TRBV6-1 with TRBJ2-3; D remains ambiguous. The CDR3 runs 15 residues. V was pared by 7 bases and J by 1 base, with 15 bases between. Germline CDR1 reads MNHNS; CDR2 reads SASEGT.

The chain has TRBV27 and TRBJ2-7; D remains unclear. The CDR3 has 10 residues. Germline V CDR1 and CDR2: MNHEY, SMNVEV (reference sequence). Trimming shortened V by 8 bases and J by 4 bases, and 6 bases separated the two germline ends. CDR3 DNA: TGTGCCAGCTCCGTTTACGAGCAGTACTTC. Protein sequence: CASSVYEQYF.

V gene TRBV9 combines with J gene TRBJ1-1; possibly TRBD1 for D (5 bases). The CDR3 sequence is 16 residues long. Germline loops: CDR1 SGDLS, CDR2 YYNGEE. Trimming shortened V by 0 bases and J by 6 bases, and 18 bases separated the two germline ends. The CDR3 here is CASSVEAGISPPEAFF. In DNA form, the CDR3 reads TGTGCCAGCAGCGTAGAGGCAGGGATATCGCCCCCTGAAGCTTTCTTT.

The rearrangement uses TRBV25-1 and TRBJ2-1; tentatively, D is TRBD2 (5 bases). V was clipped by 6 bases and J by 4 bases, with 19 bases between them. Germline assignment: CDR1 MGHDK and CDR2 SYGVNS. The CDR3 has 16 residues. CDR3 loop: CASSLSGYLSYNEQFF. CDR3 sequence (DNA): TGTGCCAGCAGCCTCTCGGGGTACCTATCGTACAATGAGCAGTTCTTC.